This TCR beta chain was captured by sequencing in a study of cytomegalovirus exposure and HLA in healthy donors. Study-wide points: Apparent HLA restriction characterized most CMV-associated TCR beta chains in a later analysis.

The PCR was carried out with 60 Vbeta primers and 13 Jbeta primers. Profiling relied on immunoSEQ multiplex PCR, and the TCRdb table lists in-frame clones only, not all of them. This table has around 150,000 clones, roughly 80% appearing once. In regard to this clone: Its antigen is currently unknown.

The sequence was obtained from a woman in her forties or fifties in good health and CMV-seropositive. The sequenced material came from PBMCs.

This chain's CDR3 is CASSTGTDLSQETQYF. As DNA, the CDR3 is TGTGCCAGCAGCACCGGGACAGACCTATCCCAAGAGACCCAGTACTTC. The chain links TRBV5-5 to TRBJ2-5; 7 bases fit TRBD1. Germline CDR1 and CDR2: SGHKS and YYEKEE (reference sequence). The V and J ends lost 4 bases and 1 base, in that order; junction bases with no gene match: 10. The CDR3 covers 16 residues. Combining the CDR3 with reference TRBV5-5 and TRBJ2-5 gives the whole variable domain DAGVTQSPTHLIKTRGQQVTLRCSPISGHKSVSWYQQVLGQGPQFIFQYYEKEERGRGNFPDRFSARQFPNYSSELNVNALLLGDSALYLCASSTGTDLSQETQYFGPGTRLLVL.